Shown below are 30 T cell receptor beta chains from a single sample sequenced in a study of CD8+ T cells in alopecia areata. Sequencing relied on a cDNA template that was reverse transcribed from extracted RNA. Assay: immunoSEQ multiplex PCR; the TCRdb copy retains only in-frame clones and omits some. The sample lists a few hundred thousand clones; approximately 72% were seen once. This sample's treatment: oral pan-JAK inhibitor, 5-10 mg twice daily. This sample comprised CD4+ T cells sorted from blood, obtained at week 44, from a patient treated with tofacitinib. The source is a human donor with alopecia areata.

The rearrangement uses TRBV7-2 and TRBJ1-1; no firm D call. The V and J ends lost 5 bases and 1 base respectively, with 11 bases between them. The length of the CDR3 is 14 residues. Germline-derived CDR1 and CDR2 are SGHTA and FQGNSA. In DNA, the CDR3 is TGTGCCAGCAGCCGTAGTCTGGGGAACACTGAAGCTTTCTTT. Encoded protein: CASSRSLGNTEAFF. Supplemented by reference TRBV7-2 and TRBJ1-1, the full variable domain reads GAGVSQSPSNKVTEKGKDVELRCDPISGHTALYWYRQSLGQGLEFLIYFQGNSAPDKSGLPSDRFSAERTGGSVSTLTIQRTQQEDSAVYLCASSRSLGNTEAFFGQGTRLTVV.

The sample holds a few counts of this clone. V gene TRBV19 combines with J gene TRBJ2-1, with D unclear. The CDR3 is made up of 13 amino acids. Germline V CDR1 and CDR2: LNHDA, SQIVND (reference sequence). V dropped 10 bases and J dropped 0 bases, with 10 bases sitting between them. The CDR3 here is CATSLSSYNEQFF. The CDR3 bases are TGTGCCACAAGTTTGAGCTCCTACAATGAGCAGTTCTTC.

The chain employs TRBV21-1 and TRBJ1-2; the DNA was not used to check the table's D call, TRBD1. TRBV21-1 is recorded as a pseudogene. CDR3 length: 12 amino acids. The CDR3 nucleotides read TGTGCCAGCCTTCAGAAATCCTATGGCTACACCTTC. It translates to CASLQKSYGYTF.

This clone appeared once. The chain has TRBV19 and TRBJ1-1; weak D call: TRBD1 (5 bases). This CDR3 contains 14 residues. V lost 5 bases to trimming and J lost 10 bases, with 20 bases between them. Germline CDR1 reads LNHDA; CDR2 reads SQIVND (reference sequence). CDR3 nucleotides: TGTGCCAGTAGTTTAAAAGACCGGATAAGGGGAGCTTTCTTT. Translation gives CASSLKDRIRGAFF.

This clone has more than one count but fewer than ten. The rearrangement joins TRBV30 to TRBJ1-1, with D unclear. Germline-derived CDR1 and CDR2 are GTSNPN and SVGIG (reference sequence). V was cut by 4 bases and J by 3 bases, with 6 bases left in between. The CDR3 spans 11 residues. The CDR3 region is CAWIGYTEAFF. CDR3 DNA: TGTGCCTGGATCGGTTACACTGAAGCTTTCTTT.

The CDR3 DNA is TGTGCCAGCAGTGGCACAGGGACTTATAATTCACCCCTCCACTTT. Its protein product is CASSGTGTYNSPLHF. V is TRBV25-1 and J is TRBJ1-6; perhaps TRBD1 as D (6 bases). CDR1 MGHDK and CDR2 SYGVNS come from the germline V gene. V was pared by 4 bases and J by 4 bases, with 11 bases between. The CDR3 is 15 amino acids.

V is TRBV6-1 and J is TRBJ2-2; 7 bases align to TRBD1. The CDR3 length is 15 residues. Trimming at V came to 4 bases and at J to 7 bases, leaving 9 bases not matched to a gene. Germline lookup yields CDR1 MNHNS and CDR2 SASEGT. The CDR3 DNA reads as TGTGCCAGCAGTGCGACTTACAGGGGTAGCGGGGAGCTGTTTTTT. This translates into CASSATYRGSGELFF.

This chain joins TRBV7-7 and TRBJ2-2; D gene unclear. V was clipped by 6 bases and J by 2 bases, with 4 bases between them. The CDR3 has 12 amino acids. Germline V gene data show CDR1 as SSHAT and CDR2 as FNYEAQ (reference sequence). CDR3 in DNA: TGTGCCAGCAGGTCAAACACCGGGGAGCTGTTTTTT. Its protein is CASRSNTGELFF.

The chain couples TRBV11-2 to TRBJ2-7; D is unresolved. The CDR3 spans 17 residues. Trimming pared 0 bases from V and 0 bases from J, leaving 15 bases between. Germline CDR1 is SGHAT and CDR2 is FQNNGV. The CDR3 bases are TGTGCCAGCAGCTTAGATTACCCGACACCGAGCTCCTACGAGCAGTACTTC. Protein: CASSLDYPTPSSYEQYF.

A few counts support this clone. This chain uses TRBV29-1 with TRBJ1-1; TRBD1 matches 8 bases. Germline CDR1 and CDR2: SQVTM and ANQGSEA. V lost 3 bases to trimming and J lost 4 bases; unmatched junction nucleotides: 4. The CDR3 sequence is 13 residues long. CDR3 protein: CSVEQDRVTEAFF. CDR3 DNA sequence: TGCAGCGTTGAGCAGGACAGGGTCACTGAAGCTTTCTTT.

This clone was observed a handful of times. The chain uses TRBV19 and TRBJ2-7, with D perhaps matching TRBD2 (6 bases). CDR1 is LNHDA, CDR2 SQIVND, per germline (reference sequence). This CDR3 comprises 13 residues. The V gene lost 6 bases and the J gene lost 5 bases, with 14 bases spanning the gap. The CDR3: CASSTSRGDEQYF. In nucleotides, the CDR3 is TGTGCCAGTAGCACCTCCCGCGGGGACGAGCAGTACTTC.

The chain couples TRBV18 to TRBJ2-7, with 9 bases matching TRBD1. Looked up from germline, CDR1 is KGHSH and CDR2 is LQKENI. J was trimmed by 6 bases and V by 3 bases; bases with no gene match: 6. The CDR3 covers 14 residues. The CDR3 bases are TGTGCCAGCTCACCGGGACAGGGTTTCGGCGAGCAGTACTTC. Protein sequence: CASSPGQGFGEQYF.

The chain employs TRBV15 and TRBJ2-5; D is ambiguous. From germline, CDR1 is LNHNV and CDR2 YYDKDF (reference sequence). The V end was cut by 0 bases, the J end by 6 bases, with 8 bases between. The CDR3 has 13 amino acids. The CDR3 region is CATSRDPSKTQYF. For the CDR3, the DNA is TGTGCCACCAGCAGAGATCCGAGCAAGACCCAGTACTTC.

This clone appeared a few times. J is TRBJ1-1 and V is TRBV29-1; the D is unclear. CDR1 and CDR2 (germline): SQVTM, ANQGSEA. CDR3 length: 14 residues. Trimming pared 1 base from V and 1 base from J, leaving 10 bases between. The CDR3: CSVEGVFSNTEAFF. In nucleotides, the CDR3 is TGCAGCGTTGAAGGCGTCTTTTCGAACACTGAAGCTTTCTTT.

This chain links TRBV5-1 with TRBJ2-3; D perhaps matches TRBD2 (6 bases). This CDR3 contains 16 residues. V lost 0 bases and J lost 4, with 15 bases in between. Germline CDR1 is SGHRS and CDR2 is YFSETQ. This chain's CDR3 is CASSLVTRGYADTQYF. CDR3 nucleotide sequence: TGCGCCAGCAGCTTGGTGACTAGGGGCTATGCAGATACGCAGTATTTT. Drawing the rest from reference TRBV5-1 and TRBJ2-3, the complete variable domain is KAGVTQTPRYLIKTRGQQVTLSCSPISGHRSVSWYQQTPGQGLQFLFEYFSETQRNKGNFPGRFSGRQFSNSRSEMNVSTLELGDSALYLCASSLVTRGYADTQYFGPGTRLTVL.

This chain connects TRBV11-1 to TRBJ1-2; TRBD1 matches 8 bases. The CDR3 length is 13 residues. V lost 5 bases and J lost 6; bases outside the gene matches: 5. Germline V gene sequence: CDR1 SGHAT, CDR2 FQDESV (reference sequence). Written as DNA, the CDR3 is TGTGCCAGCAGCGAGGACAGGGACAATGGCTACACCTTC. It yields the protein CASSEDRDNGYTF.

This clone occurred a few times. The chain recombines TRBV7-3 with TRBJ1-6; D uncertain. The V end lost 2 bases, the J end lost 4 bases, and 3 bases lay between the germline ends. Germline CDR1 reads SGHTA; CDR2 reads FQGTGA. The CDR3 has 13 amino acids. The CDR3 here is CASSLQYNSPLHF. The CDR3, as DNA: TGTGCCAGCAGCTTACAGTATAATTCACCCCTCCACTTT.

V gene TRBV20-1 combines with J gene TRBJ2-1, with a possible D match to TRBD1 (5 bases). The CDR3 extends over 10 amino acids. The ends were cut back, 6 bases at V and 10 bases at J, with 10 bases in the middle. Germline values: CDR1 DFQATT, CDR2 SNEGSKA (reference sequence). The CDR3 DNA is TGCAGTGCGCAAAGGGGCGAGCAGTTCTTC. This codes for CSAQRGEQFF.

The gene calls are TRBV4-1 and TRBJ2-7; 7 bases agree with TRBD1. Trimming cost V 1 base and J 0 bases; bases outside gene matches: 6. The CDR3 is 16 residues long. Germline loops: CDR1 MGHRA, CDR2 YSYEKL. The CDR3 DNA follows: TGCGCCAGCAGCCAAGCGGACAGGCCTAGCTCCTACGAGCAGTACTTC. It codes for CASSQADRPSSYEQYF.

CDR3 residues: CASGLGATNEKLFF. Written as DNA, the CDR3 is TGTGCCAGCGGGTTAGGAGCAACTAATGAAAAACTGTTTTTT. The rearrangement joins TRBV28 to TRBJ1-4; unclear D gene. V lost 8 bases, J lost 0 bases, and 10 bases lay in between. The CDR3 runs 14 residues. Germline V gene data show CDR1 as MDHEN and CDR2 as SYDVKM.

The V call is TRBV4-1, the J call TRBJ2-3, with TRBD2 matching 10 bases. CDR1 and CDR2 (germline): MGHRA, YSYEKL. J was trimmed by 0 bases and V by 0 bases; bases with no gene match: 12. The CDR3 contains 20 residues. The CDR3: CASSQDRPLAGASSTDTQYF. CDR3 in DNA: TGCGCCAGCAGCCAAGATCGTCCGCTAGCGGGGGCCTCAAGCACAGATACGCAGTATTTT.

About this clone: At the DNA level, this CDR3 is encoded by other sequences in the same sample as well. This chain uses TRBV18 with TRBJ1-1, with 8 bases identical to TRBD1. CDR3 length: 15 amino acids. Germline loops: CDR1 KGHSH, CDR2 LQKENI. The V segment lost 4 bases and the J segment 0 bases; nucleotides outside the gene matches: 4. The CDR3 here is CASSQDRDMNTEAFF. The DNA of the CDR3 is TGTGCCAGCTCACAGGACAGGGACATGAACACTGAAGCTTTCTTT. Together with reference TRBV18 and TRBJ1-1, the CDR3 gives the full variable domain: NAGVMQNPRHLVRRRGQEARLRCSPMKGHSHVYWYRQLPEEGLKFMVYLQKENIIDESGMPKERFSAEFPKEGPSILRIQQVVRGDSAAYFCASSQDRDMNTEAFFGQGTRLTVV.

The chain links TRBV4-3 to TRBJ2-7; D ambiguous. Germline V gives CDR1 LGHNA, CDR2 YSLEER. V lost 0 bases, J lost 7 bases, and 7 bases lay in between. This CDR3 spans 12 amino acids. Here the CDR3 reads CASSQDLGEQYF. CDR3 in DNA: TGCGCCAGCAGCCAAGATTTGGGAGAGCAGTACTTC.

This sequence joins TRBV29-1 and TRBJ2-7; TRBD1 agrees at 10 bases. The CDR3 length is 14 residues. V shed 6 bases and J 7 bases; nucleotides not matched to a gene: 12. Germline V gives CDR1 SQVTM, CDR2 ANQGSEA. CDR3 region: CSVQGDRGMEEQYF. CDR3 bases: TGCAGCGTACAGGGGGACAGGGGAATGGAGGAGCAGTACTTC.

This chain uses TRBV29-1 with TRBJ1-1, with D unclear. Germline V CDR1 and CDR2: SQVTM, ANQGSEA. There are 12 residues in the CDR3. The V end was cut by 6 bases, the J end by 1 base, with 9 bases between. The CDR3, as DNA: TGCAGCGTCCTCATATGGAACACTGAAGCTTTCTTT. As protein: CSVLIWNTEAFF.

This clone showed up just a few times. The rearrangement joins TRBV30 to TRBJ1-6, with a possible D match to TRBD1 (6 bases). The CDR3 runs 13 residues. Germline CDR1 is GTSNPN and CDR2 is SVGIG (reference sequence). V lost 4 bases and J lost 7, with 11 bases in between. CDR3 protein: CAWTGGGNSPLHF. In DNA form, the CDR3 reads TGTGCCTGGACCGGGGGCGGGAATTCACCCCTCCACTTT.

The sample holds a few counts of this clone. Within the sample, other DNA sequences also encode this same CDR3. The CDR3 here is CSVEVSTDTQYF. The CDR3 nucleotides are TGCAGCGTTGAAGTAAGCACAGATACGCAGTATTTT. This chain links TRBV29-1 with TRBJ2-3; D gene unclear. The germline V gene encodes CDR1 SQVTM and CDR2 ANQGSEA. The CDR3 extends over 12 amino acids. V lost 1 base and J lost 0, with 2 bases in between.

The chain employs TRBV2 and TRBJ2-5, with D unclear. V lost 3 bases and J 1 base, leaving 6 bases between the germline ends. Germline V gene sequence: CDR1 SNHLY, CDR2 FYNNEI. The CDR3 covers 13 residues. The CDR3 is CASSDFPQETQYF. The CDR3 DNA reads as TGTGCCAGCAGTGACTTCCCCCAAGAGACCCAGTACTTC.

The gene calls are TRBV6-6 and TRBJ2-1, with unresolved D. The CDR3 is 15 amino acids. With 5 bases removed from V and 3 bases from J, the gap between germline ends came to 14 bases. CDR1 and CDR2 (germline): MNHNY, SVGAGI (reference sequence). CDR3 sequence: CASSRNSESYNEQFF. The DNA for the CDR3 is TGTGCCAGCAGTCGAAATAGTGAAAGCTACAATGAGCAGTTCTTC.

The chain carries TRBV15 and TRBJ1-1; D is unresolved. CDR1 LNHNV and CDR2 YYDKDF come from the germline V gene (reference sequence). The CDR3 contains 13 residues. V shed 1 base and J shed 3 bases, with 6 bases lying between them. The CDR3 coding sequence is TGTGCCACCAGCAGAGCCAGAGACACTGAAGCTTTCTTT. Amino acids: CATSRARDTEAFF.